This TCR beta chain was sequenced in a study of T cells in pancreatic ductal adenocarcinoma (TCRdb year 2017). Context from the whole study: Seeking insight into the adaptive T-cell response that arises naturally, the researchers examined how many CD8+ T cells infiltrated tumors of resected pancreatic ductal adenocarcinoma, where they sat, and what features they had, alongside the same properties of suppressive cells. Findings and caveats that apply to the study as a whole: Because inoperable disease is present at presentation in most pancreatic cancer patients, the resected cohort was biased toward the minority with early-stage disease. Comparisons of clonality between tumor and blood may be biased because tumors are enriched in CD45RO+ effector T cells rather than naive T cells, which biases the comparison toward lower diversity. No significant difference in T-cell clonality was found between tumor and blood, with mean clonality of approximately 0.12 in tumors and around 0.074 in blood. Blood samples had more total productive templates and approximately 8-fold more unique clonotypes than tumor samples.

The pancreatic ductal adenocarcinoma patients who were selected had gone through surgery without receiving any neoadjuvant therapy. Peripheral blood was collected in heparin tubes, and PBMCs were isolated by histopaque density gradient and cryopreserved in around 10% DMSO. The DNeasy Blood and Tissue Kit, with Proteinase K and RNase treatment, was used to extract genomic DNA from roughly seven PBMC specimens and nine or ten flash-frozen tumor specimens. TCR beta CDR3 regions were amplified from genomic DNA using the immunoSEQ hsTCRB kit. High-throughput TRB CDR3 sequencing was performed on an Illumina HiSeq system. Processing in the source paper ran as follows. The immunoSEQ software was used to analyze sequencing reads, and nonproductive sequences containing premature stops or frame-shifts were excluded. Clonality of the repertoire was calculated as one minus the Shannon entropy normalized by log2 of the number of unique productive sequences. The table was pulled from immuneACCESS by TCRdb, which kept in-frame rearrangements only. Such tables lose some clones; where checked, under half of the loss comes from unresolved V genes, and the rest has no known cause. That table supplies the V and J calls and clone size; D and trimming were determined from the DNA. The sample table records about 98,000 clones; over 90% of these occur just once. Less than 4% of the sample goes to the ten largest clones.

The V end gives up 6 bases and the J end 3 bases, leaving 12 bases in the junction not matched to a gene. According to the germline V gene, CDR1 reads KGHSH and CDR2 reads LQKENI. Its CDR3 holds 17 amino acids, cysteine through phenylalanine. Only CDR3 DNA is held: 51 bases, read in frame from base 1. To note about this clone: This clone's antigen is unknown. The sample holds no much larger clone one base away, and base qualities are not on file.

The clonotype comes from a human donor with pancreatic ductal adenocarcinoma. Sequencing was performed on PBMCs. The rearranged chain carries TRBV18 and TRBJ2-3, and 10 junctional nucleotides match TRBD2. This receptor has the CDR3 CASSYTISLAGTDTQYF. The DNA sequence is as follows: TGTGCCAGCTCTTACACAATCTCACTAGCGGGAACAGATACGCAGTATTTT.